This T cell receptor beta chain was retrieved from a study of vaccination and CD4 T cells after COVID-19. Study summary: Four females and six males made up the convalescents, two of whom were Hispanic.

Treatment defined: roughly nine-day PBMC culture with coronavirus spike peptide pools or control peptides (ViraFEST assay). Notes on the study in general: In convalescent patients, a median around 89% of reactive clones appeared only post-vaccination.

Cultured CD4+ T cell DNA was sequenced using the Oncomine TCR Beta short-read assay. Each CDR3 protein is one row after TCRdb ran MiXCR on the PCR reads. The sample has roughly 10,000 distinct CDR3 sequences; about 77% are singletons. About this clonotype itself: As yet, its antigen is unknown. As the CDR3 is not closed by the conserved phenylalanine or tryptophan, this likely results from a read error.

V lost 7 bases to trimming and J lost 2 bases; unmatched junction nucleotides: 8. The CDR3 loop spans 14 amino acids. Germline CDR1 reads SNHLY; CDR2 reads FYNNEI. Sequencing was done on a sample of CD4+ T cells from blood, cultured in vitro. The rearrangement links TRBV2 to TRBJ2-7; the match to TRBD1 covers 7 bases. The receptor comes from a human donor who had recovered from COVID-19. The CDR3 is CASTTGTETYEQYS. The CDR3 DNA follows: TGTGCCAGCACCACCGGGACAGAGACCTACGAGCAGTACTCC.